This TCR beta chain came from a study of response to subunit inactivated influenza vaccine. General study findings and limits: Authors suggested each seasonal flu vaccination may recruit only limited numbers of new T cells.

TCRdb called the RT-PCR reads again in MiXCR, with one record for every CDR3 protein. Found here are a few hundred thousand distinct CDR3 sequences, approximately 10% of them singletons; the top ten hold 12%. This clonotype showed up just a few times. Its antigen is unidentified. The material was PBMCs from blood, obtained 40 to 50 days after vaccination. The clonotype originates from a man aged 45 to 65 who received an inactivated influenza vaccine.

The CDR3 reads CASSYLGAGDSEQFF. CDR3 sequence (DNA): TGTGCCAGCAGTTACCTTGGCGCGGGAGATAGTGAGCAGTTCTTC. The chain carries TRBV6-2 or TRBV6-3 and TRBJ2-1; 7 nucleotides agree with TRBD2. Germline V gene data show CDR1 as MNHEY and CDR2 as SVGEGT. J lost 9 bases, V lost 2 bases, and 10 bases had no gene match. This CDR3 is built from 15 residues.